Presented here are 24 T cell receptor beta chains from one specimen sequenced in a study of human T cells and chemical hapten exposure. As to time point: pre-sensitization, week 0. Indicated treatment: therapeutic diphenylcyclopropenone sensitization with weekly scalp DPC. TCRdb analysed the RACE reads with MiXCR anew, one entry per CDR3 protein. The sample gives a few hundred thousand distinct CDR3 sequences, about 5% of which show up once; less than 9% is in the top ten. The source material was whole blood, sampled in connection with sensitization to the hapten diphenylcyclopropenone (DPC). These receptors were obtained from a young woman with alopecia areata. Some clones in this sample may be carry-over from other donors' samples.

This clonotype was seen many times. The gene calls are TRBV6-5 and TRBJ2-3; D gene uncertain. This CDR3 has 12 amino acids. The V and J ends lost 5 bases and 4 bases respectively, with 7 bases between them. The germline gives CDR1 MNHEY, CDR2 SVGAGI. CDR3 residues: CASSPRSDTQYF. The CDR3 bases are TGTGCCAGCAGTCCCCGATCAGATACGCAGTATTTT.

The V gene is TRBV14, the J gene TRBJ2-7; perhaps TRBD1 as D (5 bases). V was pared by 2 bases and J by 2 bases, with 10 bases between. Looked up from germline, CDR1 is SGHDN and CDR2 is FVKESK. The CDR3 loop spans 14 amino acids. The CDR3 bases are TGTGCCAGCAGCCAACAGGGAATTACCTACGAGCAGTACTTC. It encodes CASSQQGITYEQYF.

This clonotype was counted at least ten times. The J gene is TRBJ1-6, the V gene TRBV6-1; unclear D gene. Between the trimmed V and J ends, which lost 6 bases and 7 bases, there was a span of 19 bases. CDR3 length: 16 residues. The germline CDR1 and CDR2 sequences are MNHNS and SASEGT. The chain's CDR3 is CASSSRLPARNSPLHF. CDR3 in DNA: TGTGCCAGCAGCTCACGTCTCCCGGCGAGGAATTCACCCCTCCACTTT.

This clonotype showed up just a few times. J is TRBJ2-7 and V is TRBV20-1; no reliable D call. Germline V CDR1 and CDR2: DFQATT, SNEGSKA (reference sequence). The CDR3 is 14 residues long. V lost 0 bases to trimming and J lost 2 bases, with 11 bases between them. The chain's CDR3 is CSARDFGSPYEQYF. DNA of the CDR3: TGCAGTGCTAGAGATTTCGGAAGTCCCTACGAGCAGTACTTC.

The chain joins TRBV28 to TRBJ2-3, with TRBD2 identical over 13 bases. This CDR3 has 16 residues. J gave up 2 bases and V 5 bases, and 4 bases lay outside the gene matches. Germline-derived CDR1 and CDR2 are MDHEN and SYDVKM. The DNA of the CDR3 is TGTGCCAGCAGTACGGGACTAGCGGGGATCACAGATACGCAGTATTTT. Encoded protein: CASSTGLAGITDTQYF.

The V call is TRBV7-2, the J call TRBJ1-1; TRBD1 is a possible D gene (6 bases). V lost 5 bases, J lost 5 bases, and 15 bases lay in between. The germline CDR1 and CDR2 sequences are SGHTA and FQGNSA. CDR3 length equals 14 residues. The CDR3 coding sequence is TGTGCCAGCAGCCCTACTCAGGGGAGGACTGAAGCTTTCTTT. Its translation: CASSPTQGRTEAFF.

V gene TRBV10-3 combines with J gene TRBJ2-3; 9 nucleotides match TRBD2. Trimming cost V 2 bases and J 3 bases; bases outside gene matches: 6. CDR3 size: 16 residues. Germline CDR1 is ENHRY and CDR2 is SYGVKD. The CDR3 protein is CAISEGTSQGTDTQYF. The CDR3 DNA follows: TGTGCCATCAGTGAGGGGACTAGCCAAGGAACAGATACGCAGTATTTT.

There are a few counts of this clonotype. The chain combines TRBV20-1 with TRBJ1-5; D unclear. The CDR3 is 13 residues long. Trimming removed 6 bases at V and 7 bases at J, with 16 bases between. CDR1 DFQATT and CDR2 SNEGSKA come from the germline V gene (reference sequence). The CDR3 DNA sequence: TGCAGTGCCACGGACCCCCTAGGGCAGCCCCAGCATTTT. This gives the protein CSATDPLGQPQHF.

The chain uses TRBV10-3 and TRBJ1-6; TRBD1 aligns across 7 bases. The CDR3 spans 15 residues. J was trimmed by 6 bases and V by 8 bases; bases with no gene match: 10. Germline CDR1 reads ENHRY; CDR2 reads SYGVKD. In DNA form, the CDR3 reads TGTGCCATCGGGCTGACCGGGGACAGTAATTCACCCCTCCACTTT. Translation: CAIGLTGDSNSPLHF.

The CDR3: CASSRLAGTDTQYF. As DNA, the CDR3 is TGTGCCAGCAGTAGACTAGCGGGAACAGATACGCAGTATTTT. This rearrangement joins TRBV5-4 to TRBJ2-3, with 11 bases aligning to TRBD2. The CDR3 extends over 14 amino acids. Germline CDR1 is SGHNT and CDR2 is YYREEE (reference sequence). The J segment lost 3 bases and the V segment lost 5 bases, leaving 2 bases of the junction unmatched.

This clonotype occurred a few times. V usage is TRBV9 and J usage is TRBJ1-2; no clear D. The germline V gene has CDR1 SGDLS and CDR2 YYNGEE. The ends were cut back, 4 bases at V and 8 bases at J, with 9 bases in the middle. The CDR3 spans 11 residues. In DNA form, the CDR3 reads TGTGCCAGCAGCCCCCTTACAGGCTACACCTTC. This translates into CASSPLTGYTF.

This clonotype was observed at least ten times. The CDR3 is CASSSSGPEGGPIYGYTF. The CDR3 region has the DNA TGTGCCAGCAGTTCCAGCGGGCCAGAAGGAGGTCCAATCTATGGCTACACCTTC. This chain links TRBV27 with TRBJ1-2; no clear D gene. The germline V gene encodes CDR1 MNHEY and CDR2 SMNVEV (reference sequence). Deletions cut 4 bases from V and 4 bases from J, with 25 bases between. The CDR3 extends over 18 amino acids.

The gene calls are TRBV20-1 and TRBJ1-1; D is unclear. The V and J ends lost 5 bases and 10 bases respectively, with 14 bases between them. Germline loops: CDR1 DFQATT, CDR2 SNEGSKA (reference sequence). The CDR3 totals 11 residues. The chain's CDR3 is CSAPEIRGAFF. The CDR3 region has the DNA TGCAGTGCTCCAGAGATCCGCGGAGCTTTCTTT.

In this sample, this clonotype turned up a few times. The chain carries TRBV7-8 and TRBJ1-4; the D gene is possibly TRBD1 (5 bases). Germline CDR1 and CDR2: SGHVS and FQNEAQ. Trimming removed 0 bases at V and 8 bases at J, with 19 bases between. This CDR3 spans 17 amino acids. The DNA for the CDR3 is TGTGCCAGCAGCTTAGCGAGGAAGGGACGGCGGCGGGAAAAACTGTTTTTT. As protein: CASSLARKGRRREKLFF.

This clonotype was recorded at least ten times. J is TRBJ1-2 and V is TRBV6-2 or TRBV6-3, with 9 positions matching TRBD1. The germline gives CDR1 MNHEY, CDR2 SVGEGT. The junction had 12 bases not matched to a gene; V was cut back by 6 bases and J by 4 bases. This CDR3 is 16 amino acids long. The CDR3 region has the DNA TGTGCCAGCAGCCCCGTCACCGGGACAGGGCCCTATGGCTACACCTTC. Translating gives CASSPVTGTGPYGYTF.

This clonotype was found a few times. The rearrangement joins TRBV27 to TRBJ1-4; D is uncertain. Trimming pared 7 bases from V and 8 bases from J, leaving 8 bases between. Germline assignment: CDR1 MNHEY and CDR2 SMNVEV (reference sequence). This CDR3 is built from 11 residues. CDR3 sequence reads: CASKIGEKLFF. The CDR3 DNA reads TGTGCCAGCAAGATAGGAGAAAAACTGTTTTTT.

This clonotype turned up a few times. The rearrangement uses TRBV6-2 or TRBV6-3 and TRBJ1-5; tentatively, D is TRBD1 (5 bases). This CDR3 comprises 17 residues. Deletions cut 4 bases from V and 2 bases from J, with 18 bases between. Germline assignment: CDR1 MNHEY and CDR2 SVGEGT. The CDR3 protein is CASSSSYSSGGNQPQHF. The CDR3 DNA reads TGTGCCAGCAGTTCCTCGTACAGCTCGGGGGGCAATCAGCCCCAGCATTTT.

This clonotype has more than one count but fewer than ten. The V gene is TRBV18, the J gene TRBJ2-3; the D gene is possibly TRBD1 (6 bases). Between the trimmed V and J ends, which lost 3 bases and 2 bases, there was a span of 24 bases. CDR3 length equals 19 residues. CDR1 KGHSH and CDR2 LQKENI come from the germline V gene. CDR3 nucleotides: TGTGCCAGCTCACCCTGGGCCGACCTAATGGGGGCGTCCACAGATACGCAGTATTTT. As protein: CASSPWADLMGASTDTQYF.

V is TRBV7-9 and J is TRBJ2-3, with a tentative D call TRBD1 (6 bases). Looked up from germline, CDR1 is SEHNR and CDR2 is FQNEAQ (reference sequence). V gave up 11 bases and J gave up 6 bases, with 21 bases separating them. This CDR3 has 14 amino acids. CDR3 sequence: CASYRDTSVDTQYF. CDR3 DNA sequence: TGTGCCTCTTACCGGGACACCTCGGTGGATACGCAGTATTTT.

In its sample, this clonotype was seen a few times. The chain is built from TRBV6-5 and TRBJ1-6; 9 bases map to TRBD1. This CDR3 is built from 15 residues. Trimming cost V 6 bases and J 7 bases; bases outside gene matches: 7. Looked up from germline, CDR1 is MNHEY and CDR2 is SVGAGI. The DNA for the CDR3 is TGTGCCAGCAGGGTACAGGGGGCATCGAATTCACCCCTCCACTTT. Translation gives CASRVQGASNSPLHF.

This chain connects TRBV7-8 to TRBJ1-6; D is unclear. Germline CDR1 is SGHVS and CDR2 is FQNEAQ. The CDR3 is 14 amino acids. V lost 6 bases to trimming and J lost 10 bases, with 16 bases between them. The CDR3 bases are TGTGCCAGCAGGTTTCAAAGGAGGGAGTCACCCCTCCACTTT. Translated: CASRFQRRESPLHF.

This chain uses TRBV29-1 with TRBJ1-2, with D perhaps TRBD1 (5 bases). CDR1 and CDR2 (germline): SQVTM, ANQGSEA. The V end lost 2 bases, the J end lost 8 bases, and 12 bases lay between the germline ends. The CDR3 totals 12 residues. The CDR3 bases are TGCAGCGTTGAACGCCAGGGTTTGGGCTACACCTTC. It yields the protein CSVERQGLGYTF.

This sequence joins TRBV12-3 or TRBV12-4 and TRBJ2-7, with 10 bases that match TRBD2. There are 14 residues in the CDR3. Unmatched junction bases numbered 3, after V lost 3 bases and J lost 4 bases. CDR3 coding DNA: TGTGCCAGCAGTTTGACTAGCGGGCAATACGAGCAGTACTTC. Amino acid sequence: CASSLTSGQYEQYF.

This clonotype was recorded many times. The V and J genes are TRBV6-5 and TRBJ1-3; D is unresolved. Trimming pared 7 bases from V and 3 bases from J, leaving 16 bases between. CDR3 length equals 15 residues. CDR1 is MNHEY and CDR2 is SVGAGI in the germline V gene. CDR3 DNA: TGTGCCAGCACACCGCTCGTAGGGAGTGGAAACACCATATATTTT. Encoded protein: CASTPLVGSGNTIYF.